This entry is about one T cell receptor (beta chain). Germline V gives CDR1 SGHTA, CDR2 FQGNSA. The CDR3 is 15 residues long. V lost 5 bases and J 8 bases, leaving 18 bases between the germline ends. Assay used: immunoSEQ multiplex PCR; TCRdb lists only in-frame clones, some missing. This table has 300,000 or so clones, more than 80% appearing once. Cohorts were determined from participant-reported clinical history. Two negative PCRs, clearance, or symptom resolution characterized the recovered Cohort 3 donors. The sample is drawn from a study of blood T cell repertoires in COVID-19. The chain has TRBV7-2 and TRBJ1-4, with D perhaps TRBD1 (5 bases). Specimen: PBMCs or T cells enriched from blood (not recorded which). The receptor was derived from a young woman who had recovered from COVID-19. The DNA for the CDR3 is TGTGCCAGCAGCGTGGGCTCAGGGCTCGGGGAAAAACTGTTTTTT. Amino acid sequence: CASSVGSGLGEKLFF.